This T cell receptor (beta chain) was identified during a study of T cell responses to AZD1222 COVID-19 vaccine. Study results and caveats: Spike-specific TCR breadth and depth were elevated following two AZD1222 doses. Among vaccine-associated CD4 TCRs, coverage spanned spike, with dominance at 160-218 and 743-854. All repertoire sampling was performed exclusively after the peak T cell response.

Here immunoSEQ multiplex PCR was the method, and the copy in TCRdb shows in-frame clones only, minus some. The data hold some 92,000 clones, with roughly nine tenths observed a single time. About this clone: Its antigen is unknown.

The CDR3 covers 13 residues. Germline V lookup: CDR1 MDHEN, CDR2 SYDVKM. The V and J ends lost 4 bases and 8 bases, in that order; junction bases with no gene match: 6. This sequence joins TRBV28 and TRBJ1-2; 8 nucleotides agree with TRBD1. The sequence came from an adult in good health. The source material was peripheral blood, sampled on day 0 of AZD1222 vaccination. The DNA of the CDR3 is TGTGCCAGCAGTTCCGACAGGGGACGGGGCTACACCTTC. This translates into CASSSDRGRGYTF.